This T cell receptor beta chain was captured by sequencing in a study of T cell repertoires in cytomegalovirus infection. Study-wide results and limits: Clonotype analysis showed dominance of the ex vivo response by HLA-C-restricted CMV-specific TCR beta clonotypes.

This CDR3 has 15 amino acids. CDR1 is MDHEN, CDR2 SYDVKM, per germline. V lost 6 bases and J lost 5; bases outside the gene matches: 10. TCRdb re-analysed the reads in MiXCR, keeping a single row per CDR3 protein. The sample yields 680,000 or so distinct CDR3 sequences, roughly a third seen once. This clonotype was counted only a few times. The antigen remains undetermined. Sequencing was done on a sample of PBMCs. This chain joins TRBV28 and TRBJ2-1; 7 bases fit TRBD1. The clonotype originates from a human donor in good health (CMV status not recorded). Some clones in this sample may be carry-over from other donors' samples. CDR3 region: CASSYAGTVNNEQFF. The DNA for the CDR3 is TGTGCCAGCAGCTATGCCGGGACAGTGAACAATGAGCAGTTCTTC. Looking up the rest from reference TRBV28 and TRBJ2-1 gives the full variable domain: DVKVTQSSRYLVKRTGEKVFLECVQDMDHENMFWYRQDPGLGLRLIYFSYDVKMKEKGDIPEGYSVSREKKERFSLILESASTNQTSMYLCASSYAGTVNNEQFFGPGTRLTVL.